The present T cell receptor beta chain was sequenced within a study of shared clonotypes between healthy human individuals. Study-level information: CD4 naive and memory got three plates each, CD8 naive two, CD8 memory one. Study-wide results and caveats: Investigators expected sequencing depth to affect clonotype sharing among donors. Generation probabilities were higher for clonotypes shared across all four sorted-subset donors than for unshared ones.

Memory CD4+ cells were the fraction left after CD45RA+ naive selection. Using immunoSEQ multiplex PCR, the repertoire was profiled, and TCRdb retains in-frame clones only, with some absent. Altogether millions of clones are present, roughly 94% being singletons, with the ten largest covering roughly 0.13%. The CDR3 spans 13 residues. Germline V gene lookup returns CDR1 SEHNR and CDR2 FQNEAQ (reference sequence). With 5 bases removed from V and 2 bases from J, the gap between germline ends came to 9 bases. Worth noting for this clone: Antigen specificity is unknown.

The specimen sequenced was naive CD4+ T cells sorted from blood. Documented subset: CD45RA+ positively selected. J is TRBJ1-2 and V is TRBV7-9; D not resolved. This clonotype was obtained from a young man in good health. The CDR3: CASSARQNYGYTF. The CDR3 DNA reads as TGTGCCAGCAGCGCCCGGCAGAACTATGGCTACACCTTC.